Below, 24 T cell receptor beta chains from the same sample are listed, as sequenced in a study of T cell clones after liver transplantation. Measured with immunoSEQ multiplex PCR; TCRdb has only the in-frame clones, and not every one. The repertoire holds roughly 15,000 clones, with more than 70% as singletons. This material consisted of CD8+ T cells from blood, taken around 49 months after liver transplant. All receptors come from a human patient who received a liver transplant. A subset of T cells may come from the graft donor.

CDR3 nucleotides: TGTGCCAGCAGCCCAGGATGGGGATCAGGCACAGATACGCAGTATTTT. Amino acid sequence: CASSPGWGSGTDTQYF. The chain is built from TRBV7-9 and TRBJ2-3; no clear D gene. The germline CDR1 and CDR2 sequences are SEHNR and FQNEAQ (reference sequence). The CDR3 is made up of 16 amino acids. The V end was cut by 5 bases, the J end by 1 base, with 16 bases between.

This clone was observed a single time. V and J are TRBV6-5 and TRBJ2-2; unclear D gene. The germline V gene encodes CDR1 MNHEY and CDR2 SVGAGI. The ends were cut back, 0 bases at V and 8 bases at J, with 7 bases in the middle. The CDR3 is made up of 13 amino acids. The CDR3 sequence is CASSYSGIGELFF. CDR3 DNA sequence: TGTGCCAGCAGTTACTCGGGTATAGGGGAGCTGTTTTTT.

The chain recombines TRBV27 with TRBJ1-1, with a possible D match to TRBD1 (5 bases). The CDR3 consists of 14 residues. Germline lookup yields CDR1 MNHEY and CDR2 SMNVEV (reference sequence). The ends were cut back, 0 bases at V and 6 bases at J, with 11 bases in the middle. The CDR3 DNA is TGTGCCAGCAGTTTATCTCCAGGGTGGGCTGAAGCTTTCTTT. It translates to CASSLSPGWAEAFF.

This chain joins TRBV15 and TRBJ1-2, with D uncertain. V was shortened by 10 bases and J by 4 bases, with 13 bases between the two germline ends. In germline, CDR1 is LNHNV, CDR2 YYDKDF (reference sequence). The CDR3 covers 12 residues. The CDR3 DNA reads TGTGCCATTGACGCGGGGATCTATGGCTACACCTTC. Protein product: CAIDAGIYGYTF.

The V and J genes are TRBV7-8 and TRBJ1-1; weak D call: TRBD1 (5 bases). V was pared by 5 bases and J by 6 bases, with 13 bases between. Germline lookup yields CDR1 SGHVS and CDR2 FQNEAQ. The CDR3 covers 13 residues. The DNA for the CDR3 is TGTGCCAGCAGCATACCCCAGGGTCCTGAAGCTTTCTTT. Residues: CASSIPQGPEAFF.

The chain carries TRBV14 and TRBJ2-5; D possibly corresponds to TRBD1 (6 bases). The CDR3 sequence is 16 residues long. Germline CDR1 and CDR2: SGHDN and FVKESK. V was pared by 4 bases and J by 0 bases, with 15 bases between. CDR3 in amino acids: CASSRPTGLYQETQYF. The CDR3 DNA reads TGTGCCAGCAGCCGACCGACAGGACTCTACCAAGAGACCCAGTACTTC.

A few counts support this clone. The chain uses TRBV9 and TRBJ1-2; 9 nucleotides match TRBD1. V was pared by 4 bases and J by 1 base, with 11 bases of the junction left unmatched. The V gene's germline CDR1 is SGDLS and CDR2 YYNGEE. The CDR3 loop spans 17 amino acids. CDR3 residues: CASSPRDRALVNYGYTF. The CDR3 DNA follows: TGTGCCAGCAGCCCAAGGGACAGGGCCCTTGTTAACTATGGCTACACCTTC.

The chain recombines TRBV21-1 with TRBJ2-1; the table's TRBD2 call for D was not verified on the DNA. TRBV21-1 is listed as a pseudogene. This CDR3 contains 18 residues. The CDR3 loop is CASTPQTSGGGSYNEQFF. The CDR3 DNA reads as TGTGCCAGCACCCCTCAGACTAGCGGGGGGGGGTCCTACAATGAGCAGTTCTTC.

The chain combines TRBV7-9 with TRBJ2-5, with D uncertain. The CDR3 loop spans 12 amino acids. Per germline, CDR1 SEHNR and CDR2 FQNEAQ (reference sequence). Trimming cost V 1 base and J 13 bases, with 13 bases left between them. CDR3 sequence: CASSLDLSVRYF. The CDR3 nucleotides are TGTGCCAGCAGCTTAGACTTGTCAGTTCGGTACTTC.

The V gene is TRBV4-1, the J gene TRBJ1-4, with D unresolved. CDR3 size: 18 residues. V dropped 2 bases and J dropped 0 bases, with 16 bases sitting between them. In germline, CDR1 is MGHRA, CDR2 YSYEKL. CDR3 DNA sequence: TGCGCCAGCAGCCAACTTTATGTGGCAGTTTCAACTAATGAAAAACTGTTTTTT. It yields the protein CASSQLYVAVSTNEKLFF.

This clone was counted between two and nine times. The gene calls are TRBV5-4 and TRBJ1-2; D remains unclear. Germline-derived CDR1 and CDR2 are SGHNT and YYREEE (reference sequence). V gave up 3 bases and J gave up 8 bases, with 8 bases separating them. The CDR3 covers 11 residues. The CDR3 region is CASSYLSGYTF. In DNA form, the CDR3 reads TGTGCCAGCAGCTACCTTTCCGGCTACACCTTC.

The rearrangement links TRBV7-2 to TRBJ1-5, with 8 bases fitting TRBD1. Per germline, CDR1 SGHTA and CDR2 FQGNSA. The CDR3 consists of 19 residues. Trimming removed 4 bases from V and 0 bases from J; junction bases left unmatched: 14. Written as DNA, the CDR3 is TGTGCCAGCAGCTCGTATTTAGGACAGGGTTCGTTTAGCAATCAGCCCCAGCATTTT. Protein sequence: CASSSYLGQGSFSNQPQHF.

The CDR3 nucleotides are TGCGCCAGCAGCTTGGAGGGGGGCGAACCTGAAGCTTTCTTT. Its translation is CASSLEGGEPEAFF. The rearrangement joins TRBV5-1 to TRBJ1-1; the D gene is possibly TRBD1 (6 bases). V dropped 0 bases and J dropped 6 bases, with 12 bases sitting between them. CDR1 is SGHRS, CDR2 YFSETQ, per germline. CDR3 size: 14 residues.

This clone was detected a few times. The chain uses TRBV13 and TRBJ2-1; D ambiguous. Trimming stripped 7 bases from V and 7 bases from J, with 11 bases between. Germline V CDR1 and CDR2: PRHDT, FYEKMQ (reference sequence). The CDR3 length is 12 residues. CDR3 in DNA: TGTGCCAGCAATCTCCACGCAAATGAGCAGTTCTTC. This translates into CASNLHANEQFF.

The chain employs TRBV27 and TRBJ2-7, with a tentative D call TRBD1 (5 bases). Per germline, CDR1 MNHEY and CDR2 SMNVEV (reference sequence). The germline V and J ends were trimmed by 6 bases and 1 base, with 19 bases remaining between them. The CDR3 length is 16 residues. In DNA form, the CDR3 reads TGTGCCAGCAGATTAGGCCAGGGTGCAAAATCCTACGAGCAGTACTTC. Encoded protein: CASRLGQGAKSYEQYF.

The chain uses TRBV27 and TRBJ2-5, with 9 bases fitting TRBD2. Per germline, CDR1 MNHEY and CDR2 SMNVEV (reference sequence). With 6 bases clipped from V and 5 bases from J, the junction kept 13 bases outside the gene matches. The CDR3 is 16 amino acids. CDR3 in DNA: TGTGCCAGCAGCAAAGCGGGGGGCGAACAAGTGGAGACCCAGTACTTC. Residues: CASSKAGGEQVETQYF.

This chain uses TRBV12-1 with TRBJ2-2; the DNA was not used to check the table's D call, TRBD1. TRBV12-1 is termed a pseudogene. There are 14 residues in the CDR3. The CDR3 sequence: CASSPYRGTGELFF. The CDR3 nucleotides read TGTGCCAGCAGCCCCTACAGGGGCACCGGGGAGCTGTTTTTT.

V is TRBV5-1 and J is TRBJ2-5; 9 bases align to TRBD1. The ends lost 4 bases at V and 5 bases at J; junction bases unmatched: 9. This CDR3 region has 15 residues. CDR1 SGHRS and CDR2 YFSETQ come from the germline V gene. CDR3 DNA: TGCGCCAGCAGCCCCGGACAGGGGCTGTTGGAGACCCAGTACTTC. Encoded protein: CASSPGQGLLETQYF.

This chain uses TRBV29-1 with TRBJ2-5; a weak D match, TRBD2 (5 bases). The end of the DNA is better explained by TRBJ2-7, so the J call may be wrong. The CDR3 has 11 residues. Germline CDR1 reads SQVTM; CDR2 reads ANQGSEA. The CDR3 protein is CSVAGNHEQYF. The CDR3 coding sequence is TGCAGCGTTGCCGGGAACCACGAGCAGTACTTC.

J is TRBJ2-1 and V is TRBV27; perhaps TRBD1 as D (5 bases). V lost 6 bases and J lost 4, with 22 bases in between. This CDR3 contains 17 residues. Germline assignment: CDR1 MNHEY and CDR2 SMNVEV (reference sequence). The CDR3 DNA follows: TGTGCCAGCAGCCCCGCAGGGTCTGTTATCGTATACAATGAGCAGTTCTTC. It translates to CASSPAGSVIVYNEQFF.

The CDR3 DNA follows: TGTGCCAGCAGTCCTTTGACAGGGGATTATGGCTACACCTTC. This encodes CASSPLTGDYGYTF. The chain combines TRBV28 with TRBJ1-2, with 8 bases lining up with TRBD1. Germline V lookup: CDR1 MDHEN, CDR2 SYDVKM. Trimming at V came to 5 bases and at J to 5 bases, leaving 7 bases not matched to a gene. CDR3 length: 14 residues.

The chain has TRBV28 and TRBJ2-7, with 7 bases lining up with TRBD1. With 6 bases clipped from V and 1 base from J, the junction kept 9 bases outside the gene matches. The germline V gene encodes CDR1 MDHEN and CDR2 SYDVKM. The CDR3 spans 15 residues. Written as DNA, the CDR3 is TGTGCCAGCAGCCTCCAGGGACAGTTGTCCTACGAGCAGTACTTC. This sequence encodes CASSLQGQLSYEQYF.

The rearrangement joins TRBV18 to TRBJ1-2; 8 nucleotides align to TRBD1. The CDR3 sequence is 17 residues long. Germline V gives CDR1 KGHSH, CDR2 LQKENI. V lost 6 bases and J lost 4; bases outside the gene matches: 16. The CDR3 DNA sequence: TGTGCCAGCTCGGTGAATAGCGGACAGGGTATTAGCTATGGCTACACCTTC. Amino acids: CASSVNSGQGISYGYTF.

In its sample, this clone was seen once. CDR3 DNA: TGTGCCAGCAGTTTTAGGGATACGCAGTATTTT. Translated, it gives CASSFRDTQYF. The chain joins TRBV27 to TRBJ2-3; no clear D gene. The V and J ends lost 3 bases and 6 bases respectively, with 4 bases between them. The length of the CDR3 is 11 residues. Germline assignment: CDR1 MNHEY and CDR2 SMNVEV (reference sequence).